The 29 T cell receptor beta chains below were found in one sample sequenced in a study of blood T cell repertoires in COVID-19. This table comes from immunoSEQ multiplex PCR, and its TCRdb copy is limited to in-frame clones, with some not included. This table holds about 250,000 clones, roughly nine tenths found once. Sequencing was performed on PBMCs or T cells enriched from blood (not recorded which). These receptors originate from a woman in her 50s who had recovered from COVID-19.

The DNA of the CDR3 is TGTGCCAGCAGCCAAACCGGGTCCTATGGCTACACCTTC. The encoded protein is CASSQTGSYGYTF. V gene TRBV9 combines with J gene TRBJ1-2; D not resolved. Germline CDR1 is SGDLS and CDR2 is YYNGEE. V gave up 4 bases and J gave up 4 bases, with 11 bases separating them. The CDR3 has 13 amino acids.

The genes are TRBV5-1 and TRBJ1-1, with D maybe TRBD1 (5 bases). The V end was cut by 0 bases, the J end by 8 bases, with 11 bases between. The CDR3 extends over 13 amino acids. CDR1 SGHRS and CDR2 YFSETQ come from the germline V gene. CDR3 sequence: CASSLAGRVEAFF. The CDR3 nucleotides are TGCGCCAGCAGCTTGGCCGGCAGGGTGGAAGCTTTCTTT. The whole variable domain, filled in from reference TRBV5-1 and TRBJ1-1, reads KAGVTQTPRYLIKTRGQQVTLSCSPISGHRSVSWYQQTPGQGLQFLFEYFSETQRNKGNFPGRFSGRQFSNSRSEMNVSTLELGDSALYLCASSLAGRVEAFFGQGTRLTVV.

J is TRBJ1-3 and V is TRBV18; D remains unclear. V was shortened by 5 bases and J by 1 base, with 6 bases between the two germline ends. The CDR3 extends over 13 amino acids. The germline V gene encodes CDR1 KGHSH and CDR2 LQKENI. For the CDR3, the DNA is TGTGCCAGCTCAGGAGGGTCTGGAAACACCATATATTTT. Translating gives CASSGGSGNTIYF.

This chain joins TRBV14 and TRBJ1-1; D is uncertain. The CDR3 covers 14 residues. Germline assignment: CDR1 SGHDN and CDR2 FVKESK. V lost 3 bases, J lost 4 bases, and 12 bases lay in between. The DNA of the CDR3 is TGTGCCAGCAGCCAGTGGGCGGGCGGCACTGAAGCTTTCTTT. Its translation: CASSQWAGGTEAFF.

This clone was counted only a few times. V and J are TRBV6-2 or TRBV6-3 and TRBJ2-1, with TRBD2 matching 7 bases. Trimming took 0 bases from V and 8 from J; bases not matched to a gene: 13. The CDR3 has 17 residues. Germline assignment: CDR1 MNHEY and CDR2 SVGEGT. The CDR3 DNA reads TGTGCCAGCAGTTACTCTTTGAGGCGGGAGATTTTAGATGAGCAGTTCTTC. Protein: CASSYSLRREILDEQFF.

The chain recombines TRBV18 with TRBJ2-5; D gene ambiguous. Trimming left V 4 bases short and J 5 bases short, with 14 bases between. The CDR3 is 14 amino acids. The V gene's germline CDR1 is KGHSH and CDR2 LQKENI. The CDR3 bases are TGTGCCAGCTCACGATACAAAGCCGGGGAGACCCAGTACTTC. Protein product: CASSRYKAGETQYF.

The V and J genes are TRBV3-1 (or the pseudogene TRBV3-2) and TRBJ2-1; TRBD1 matches 7 bases. Germline V gene lookup returns CDR1 LGHDT and CDR2 YNNKEL (reference sequence). V trimming: 3 bases; J trimming: 8 bases; junction bases outside the gene matches: 10. CDR3 length: 15 residues. The CDR3 region has the DNA TGTGCCAGCAGCCACGCCATACAGGGGCGCCATGAGCAGTTCTTC. Protein: CASSHAIQGRHEQFF.

With regard to this clone: Other nucleotide sequences from this sample produce the same CDR3. The CDR3 sequence is CASSLAGGLDNEQFF. In nucleotides, the CDR3 is TGTGCCAGCAGTTTAGCGGGAGGGCTTGACAATGAGCAGTTCTTC. The chain joins TRBV28 to TRBJ2-1; 9 bases agree with TRBD2. The CDR3 is 15 residues long. The junction had 4 bases not matched to a gene; V was cut back by 2 bases and J by 5 bases. Germline-derived CDR1 and CDR2 are MDHEN and SYDVKM.

J is TRBJ2-1 and V is TRBV11-3; 10 bases are shared with TRBD2. There are 15 residues in the CDR3. The germline V gene encodes CDR1 SGHNT and CDR2 YENEEA. V gave up 5 bases and J gave up 3 bases; unmatched junction bases: 4. CDR3 sequence reads: CASSPSGRSYNEQFF. The CDR3 nucleotides are TGTGCCAGCAGCCCTAGCGGGAGAAGCTACAATGAGCAGTTCTTC.

The chain links TRBV19 to TRBJ2-7, with 7 positions matching TRBD1. Germline CDR1 and CDR2: LNHDA and SQIVND (reference sequence). The CDR3 contains 13 residues. The J segment lost 5 bases and the V segment lost 5 bases, leaving 6 bases of the junction unmatched. CDR3 nucleotide sequence: TGTGCCAGTAGTCGACAGGGTTTGAACGAGCAGTACTTC. Its protein product is CASSRQGLNEQYF.

V gene TRBV5-1 combines with J gene TRBJ2-2, with a tentative D call TRBD1 (6 bases). Germline V gene lookup returns CDR1 SGHRS and CDR2 YFSETQ. V lost 0 bases and J 4 bases, leaving 10 bases between the germline ends. The CDR3 contains 15 residues. The chain's CDR3 is CASSLATQGTGELFF. CDR3 in DNA: TGCGCCAGCAGCTTGGCGACACAGGGCACCGGGGAGCTGTTTTTT.

V usage is TRBV6-4 and J usage is TRBJ2-6; the D is unclear. This CDR3 is 16 amino acids long. V lost 3 bases, J lost 2 bases, and 11 bases lay in between. CDR1 is MRHNA, CDR2 SNTAGT, per germline. DNA for the CDR3: TGTGCCAGCAGTGATCCTACAGCTGCTGGGGCCAACGTCCTGACTTTC. The encoded protein is CASSDPTAAGANVLTF.

This clone has a handful of counts. The chain carries TRBV5-1 and TRBJ2-7; TRBD2 agrees at 7 bases. This CDR3 spans 14 amino acids. J was trimmed by 3 bases and V by 5 bases; bases with no gene match: 8. CDR1 and CDR2 from the germline V gene are SGHRS and YFSETQ. The CDR3 DNA follows: TGCGCCAGCAGGATGGGTCCTAGCGGCTACGAGCAGTACTTC. Its protein is CASRMGPSGYEQYF.

This clone was detected once. This chain connects TRBV2 to TRBJ1-1; D is uncertain. The CDR3 totals 14 residues. Germline V CDR1 and CDR2: SNHLY, FYNNEI. V lost 8 bases and J lost 1, with 14 bases in between. The CDR3 is CASLDWVSNTEAFF. CDR3 DNA sequence: TGTGCCAGCTTAGACTGGGTCTCGAACACTGAAGCTTTCTTT.

The chain couples TRBV19 to TRBJ2-1; 11 bases align to TRBD2. J was trimmed by 0 bases and V by 9 bases; bases with no gene match: 10. The CDR3 runs to 17 residues. Germline values: CDR1 LNHDA, CDR2 SQIVND (reference sequence). The CDR3 sequence: CASTVGLAGSSYNEQFF. CDR3 nucleotide sequence: TGTGCCAGCACCGTCGGACTAGCGGGCAGCTCCTACAATGAGCAGTTCTTC. Combining the CDR3 with reference TRBV19 and TRBJ2-1 gives the whole variable domain DGGITQSPKYLFRKEGQNVTLSCEQNLNHDAMYWYRQDPGQGLRLIYYSQIVNDFQKGDIAEGYSVSREKKESFPLTVTSAQKNPTAFYLCASTVGLAGSSYNEQFFGPGTRLTVL.

The rearrangement links TRBV7-9 to TRBJ2-1; 9 nucleotides align to TRBD2. V gave up 5 bases and J gave up 4 bases; unmatched junction bases: 12. CDR3 length: 17 residues. The V gene's germline CDR1 is SEHNR and CDR2 FQNEAQ (reference sequence). CDR3 in DNA: TGTGCCAGCAGCCCCCCCAACCGACTAGCGGTTTACAATGAGCAGTTCTTC. It codes for CASSPPNRLAVYNEQFF.

The chain joins TRBV2 to TRBJ2-7; D not certain. The V end was cut by 5 bases, the J end by 5 bases, with 7 bases between. There are 11 residues in the CDR3. Germline values: CDR1 SNHLY, CDR2 FYNNEI. The CDR3 is CASSSYNEQYF. The CDR3 nucleotides are TGTGCCAGCAGTTCATACAACGAGCAGTACTTC.

The chain uses TRBV28 and TRBJ1-6, with TRBD1 matching over 8 bases. The CDR3 contains 14 residues. Germline V lookup: CDR1 MDHEN, CDR2 SYDVKM. Germline trimming cut 4 bases from V and 10 bases from J; bases unmatched to any gene: 6. The CDR3 region has the DNA TGTGCCAGCAGTTCTCAGGGGGCAGGGTCACCCCTCCACTTT. Its protein is CASSSQGAGSPLHF. The variable domain in full, with the rest retrieved from reference TRBV28 and TRBJ1-6, is DVKVTQSSRYLVKRTGEKVFLECVQDMDHENMFWYRQDPGLGLRLIYFSYDVKMKEKGDIPEGYSVSREKKERFSLILESASTNQTSMYLCASSSQGAGSPLHFGNGTRLTVT.

This rearrangement joins TRBV28 to TRBJ2-3, with TRBD2 matching over 14 bases. The ends lost 6 bases at V and 3 bases at J; junction bases unmatched: 8. Germline values: CDR1 MDHEN, CDR2 SYDVKM. The CDR3 has 17 residues. This CDR3 reads CASSFGTSGSRTDTQYF. CDR3 in DNA: TGTGCCAGCAGCTTCGGGACTAGCGGGAGCAGGACAGATACGCAGTATTTT. The full variable domain, with the rest looked up from reference TRBV28 and TRBJ2-3, is DVKVTQSSRYLVKRTGEKVFLECVQDMDHENMFWYRQDPGLGLRLIYFSYDVKMKEKGDIPEGYSVSREKKERFSLILESASTNQTSMYLCASSFGTSGSRTDTQYFGPGTRLTVL.

The rearrangement uses TRBV28 and TRBJ1-2; D is undetermined. In germline, CDR1 is MDHEN, CDR2 SYDVKM. Trimming removed 5 bases from V and 4 bases from J, with 14 bases in between. This CDR3 contains 14 residues. The CDR3 region is CASSTTREGYGYTF. DNA of the CDR3: TGTGCCAGCAGTACCACTAGGGAGGGCTATGGCTACACCTTC.

The V and J genes are TRBV6-5 and TRBJ1-1, with unresolved D. Germline loops: CDR1 MNHEY, CDR2 SVGAGI. The CDR3 has 14 amino acids. The V end was cut by 8 bases, the J end by 0 bases, with 13 bases between. The CDR3 sequence: CASVQKLMNTEAFF. CDR3 coding DNA: TGTGCCAGCGTACAGAAGTTGATGAACACTGAAGCTTTCTTT.

The V gene is TRBV5-1, the J gene TRBJ2-5; 9 bases are a match to TRBD1. V gave up 0 bases and J gave up 3 bases; unmatched junction bases: 9. This CDR3 contains 17 residues. Germline lookup yields CDR1 SGHRS and CDR2 YFSETQ. DNA of the CDR3: TGCGCCAGCAGCTTGGACAGGGGGCGCCTTCGGGAAGAGACCCAGTACTTC. It specifies CASSLDRGRLREETQYF.

Turning to this clone: Other nucleotide sequences from this sample produce the same CDR3. The chain recombines TRBV24-1 with TRBJ2-1; TRBD2 matches at 10 bases. Germline V CDR1 and CDR2: KGHDR, SFDVKD. The CDR3 runs 15 residues. The V gene end was trimmed by 3 bases and the J gene end by 4 bases; junction bases not matched to a gene: 2. Here the CDR3 DNA reads TGTGCCACCAGTGATCCTAGCGGGAGTTACAATGAGCAGTTCTTC. Its protein is CATSDPSGSYNEQFF.

This sequence joins TRBV12-3 or TRBV12-4 and TRBJ1-2, with TRBD1 identical over 7 bases. CDR3 length equals 12 residues. V was pared by 7 bases and J by 6 bases, with 5 bases of the junction left unmatched. CDR3 DNA: TGTGCCAGCAAGGAGGGGGCTGATGGCTACACCTTC. It yields the protein CASKEGADGYTF.

V is TRBV11-3 and J is TRBJ2-1; 10 positions match TRBD2. J gave up 6 bases and V 6 bases, and 8 bases lay outside the gene matches. The CDR3 is 15 residues long. Germline V CDR1 and CDR2: SGHNT, YENEEA. The CDR3 spells CASSSRTSGPNEQFF. In DNA form, the CDR3 reads TGTGCCAGCAGTAGTCGGACTAGCGGCCCCAATGAGCAGTTCTTC.

The rearrangement joins TRBV11-2 to TRBJ2-7; tentatively, D is TRBD2 (5 bases). Trimming shortened V by 5 bases and J by 2 bases, and 16 bases separated the two germline ends. The CDR3 runs 15 residues. CDR1 is SGHAT and CDR2 is FQNNGV in the germline V gene. This CDR3 reads CASSHGGGRAYEQYF. In nucleotides, the CDR3 is TGTGCCAGCAGCCACGGAGGTGGACGCGCCTACGAGCAGTACTTC.

V and J are TRBV25-1 and TRBJ1-1, with 8 bases identical to TRBD1. From germline, CDR1 is MGHDK and CDR2 SYGVNS. V lost 8 bases to trimming and J lost 7 bases; unmatched junction nucleotides: 15. The CDR3 is 15 amino acids. CDR3 in DNA: TGTGCCAGCTCCCCCCCGGGACAGGTACAAGGTGAAGCTTTCTTT. Translation: CASSPPGQVQGEAFF.

This chain's CDR3 is CASSKRPDTQYF. The CDR3 nucleotides are TGTGCCAGCAGTAAGCGGCCGGATACGCAGTATTTT. The rearrangement links TRBV28 to TRBJ2-3, with a weak D call TRBD2 (5 bases). V was clipped by 5 bases and J by 6 bases, with 9 bases between them. This CDR3 is built from 12 residues. CDR1 MDHEN and CDR2 SYDVKM come from the germline V gene. Complete variable domain (other parts from reference TRBV28 and TRBJ2-3): DVKVTQSSRYLVKRTGEKVFLECVQDMDHENMFWYRQDPGLGLRLIYFSYDVKMKEKGDIPEGYSVSREKKERFSLILESASTNQTSMYLCASSKRPDTQYFGPGTRLTVL.

V gene TRBV28 combines with J gene TRBJ2-7, with TRBD1 as a possible D gene (8 bases). This CDR3 contains 17 residues. Trimming pared 4 bases from V and 4 bases from J, leaving 23 bases between. Germline values: CDR1 MDHEN, CDR2 SYDVKM. CDR3 in amino acids: CASSSLKMTGEGYEQYF. CDR3 in DNA: TGTGCCAGCAGTTCCCTAAAAATGACAGGGGAGGGGTACGAGCAGTACTTC.